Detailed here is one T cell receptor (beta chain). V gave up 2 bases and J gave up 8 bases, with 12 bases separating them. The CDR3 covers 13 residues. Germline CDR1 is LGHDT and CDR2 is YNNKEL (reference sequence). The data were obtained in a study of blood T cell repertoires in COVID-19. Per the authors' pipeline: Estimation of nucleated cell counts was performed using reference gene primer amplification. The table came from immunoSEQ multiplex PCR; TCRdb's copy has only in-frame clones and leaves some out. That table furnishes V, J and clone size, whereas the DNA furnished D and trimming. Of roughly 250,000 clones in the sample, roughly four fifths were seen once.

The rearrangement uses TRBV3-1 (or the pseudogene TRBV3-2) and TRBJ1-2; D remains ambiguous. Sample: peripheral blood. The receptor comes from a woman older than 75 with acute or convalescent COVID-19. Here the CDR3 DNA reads TGTGCCAGCAGCCAAACGGGCGCGGGCGGCTACACCTTC. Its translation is CASSQTGAGGYTF.